One T cell receptor (beta chain) is described in this entry. The data originate from a study of blood T cell repertoires in COVID-19. Turning to the study itself: The United States, Italy and Spain supplied acute and convalescent COVID-19 samples. T cells, B-cell-depleted T cells, or PBMCs supplied cDNA or gDNA.

This CDR3 spans 15 amino acids. Deletions cut 0 bases from V and 8 bases from J, with 12 bases between. Germline values: CDR1 SGHKS, CDR2 YYEKEE (reference sequence). Patients from Seattle were sampled longitudinally, starting during active infection. The assay was immunoSEQ multiplex PCR, and TCRdb's table has in-frame clones only and misses some. Of over 150,000 clones listed, about 85% are singletons. Specimen: peripheral blood. The rearrangement uses TRBV5-5 and TRBJ1-6; a possible D gene is TRBD1 (5 bases). This sequence was found in a man of 80 years or more with COVID-19, enrolled during active disease. The CDR3 nucleotides read TGTGCCAGCAGCTTGGATCCAGGGAGGGATTCACCCCTCCACTTT. Residues: CASSLDPGRDSPLHF. The full variable domain, in which reference TRBV5-5 and TRBJ1-6 provide the parts outside the CDR3, is DAGVTQSPTHLIKTRGQQVTLRCSPISGHKSVSWYQQVLGQGPQFIFQYYEKEERGRGNFPDRFSARQFPNYSSELNVNALLLGDSALYLCASSLDPGRDSPLHFGNGTRLTVT.